One T cell receptor (beta chain) is described in this entry. The antigen remains unidentified. This entry is derived from a study of shared clonotypes between healthy human individuals. The assay used deep level. Some clones are missing from TCRdb's copy, which holds only in-frame ones; the method was immunoSEQ multiplex PCR. In the table there are about 1.1 million clones, about four fifths of which are singletons. The CDR3 covers 14 residues. The trim removed 2 bases at V and 4 bases at J, leaving 5 bases unmatched. Germline values: CDR1 SGHRS, CDR2 YFSETQ. Broader study findings: When compared with the clonotypes that were shared by all four sorted-subset donors, the non-shared clonotypes turned out to have lower generation probabilities. Tissues were not sampled, only blood, and their repertoires likely differ.

The V gene is TRBV5-1, the J gene TRBJ1-2, with 7 bases fitting TRBD1. Sequences were obtained from memory CD4+ T cells from PBMCs. The sample's subset: CD45RA-negative fraction. The sequence came from a man aged 18 to 35 in good health. Some clones in this sample may be carry-over from other donors' samples. The CDR3 loop is CASSLDRDSYGYTF. The CDR3 DNA reads as TGCGCCAGCAGCTTAGACAGGGATTCCTATGGCTACACCTTC.